These 22 T cell receptor beta chains were sequenced from one sample in a study of CD8+CD57+ T cells in acquired aplastic anemia (dated 2018 in TCRdb). The sequencer was an Illumina HiSeq 2000. Profiling of TCR beta VDJ combinations and CDR3 sequences used genomic DNA as the template. TCRdb ran its own pipeline on the public reads, namely fastp trimming at Q25 and MiXCR clone calling, and kept in-frame beta chains. Every CDR3 protein is listed once, alongside the most common genes and DNA of its rows. The sample table contains 200,000 to 300,000 distinct CDR3 sequences; only one count was recorded for 82% of them. The top ten clonotypes cover over 35% of the sample. Flow cytometry had shown CD8+CD57+ cell expansion in the patients selected for sequencing. Sequencing was performed on sorted CD4+, CD8+, or CD8+CD57+ T cells (not recorded which) from PBMCs. These receptors were obtained from a human donor with aplastic anemia.

This clonotype was counted at least ten times. This sequence joins TRBV12-3 or TRBV12-4 and TRBJ1-1; TRBD1 might be the D (5 bases). V lost 7 bases to trimming and J lost 0 bases, with 18 bases between them. The CDR3 extends over 16 amino acids. CDR3 in amino acids: CASILGWQGMNTEAFF. CDR3 coding DNA: TGTGCCAGCATCCTCGGCTGGCAGGGAATGAACACTGAAGCTTTCTTT.

With respect to this clonotype: This likely comes from a read error, as the CDR3 has no conserved phenylalanine or tryptophan at its end. The DNA is left out, because the CDR3 cannot be placed on it with certainty; the CDR3 is given as TCRdb lists it. The chain links TRBV9 to TRBJ1-2. Germline V CDR1 and CDR2: SGDLS, YYNGEE. A total of 13 residues make up the CDR3, ends included. CDR3 protein: CASSQGSDTQYFV.

This rearrangement joins TRBV7-9 to TRBJ2-5; maybe TRBD1 (5 bases). Trimming took 11 bases from V and 5 from J, leaving 15 bases between them. The germline V gene encodes CDR1 SEHNR and CDR2 FQNEAQ (reference sequence). This CDR3 contains 12 residues. CDR3 sequence reads: CAGHEARETQYF. CDR3 nucleotides: TGTGCCGGACATGAGGCGAGGGAGACCCAGTACTTC.

J is TRBJ1-1 and V is TRBV7-8; no clear D. V lost 0 bases to trimming and J lost 7 bases, with 15 bases between them. Germline V gene data show CDR1 as SGHVS and CDR2 as FQNEAQ. The CDR3 runs to 15 residues. The CDR3 nucleotides are TGTGCCAGCAGCTTAGCGGGCGGACCGGATGATGAAGCTTTCTTT. Translation gives CASSLAGGPDDEAFF.

This clonotype was seen a single time. A read error may produce the germline difference seen at one junction end. The V gene is TRBV7-9, the J gene TRBJ2-3; tentatively, D is TRBD2 (6 bases). The CDR3 totals 14 residues. The germline CDR1 and CDR2 sequences are SEHNR and FQNEAQ (reference sequence). CDR3 DNA sequence: TGTGCCAGCAGCTTAGCGGGAGGTCCCCATACGCATGATTTT. This gives the protein CASSLAGGPHTHDF.

This clonotype was recorded many times. V usage is TRBV4-3 and J usage is TRBJ2-3, with 7 bases matching TRBD2. CDR1 and CDR2 (germline): LGHNA, YSLEER. The CDR3 is made up of 13 amino acids. V lost 5 bases, J lost 3 bases, and 2 bases stayed unmatched. CDR3 bases: TGCGCCAGCAGCGCGGGAGTGACAGATACGCAGTATTTT. It yields the protein CASSAGVTDTQYF.

CDR3 in amino acids: CSATDNEQFF. The DNA of the CDR3 is TGCAGTGCTACTGACAATGAGCAGTTCTTC. The V gene is TRBV20-1, the J gene TRBJ2-1; D gene uncertain. The CDR3 covers 10 residues. V lost 4 bases, J lost 5 bases, and 3 bases lay in between. The germline V gene has CDR1 DFQATT and CDR2 SNEGSKA (reference sequence).

In regard to this clonotype: The junction shows a germline mismatch at one end, possibly a read error. V is TRBV7-9 and J is TRBJ2-3; D may be TRBD1 or TRBD2 (5 bases each). The germline gives CDR1 SEHNR, CDR2 FQNEAQ (reference sequence). There are 14 residues in the CDR3. The CDR3 nucleotides are TGTGCCAGCAGCCTAGGGGACCAAGAGGACCAGTACTTCTTT. It translates to CASSLGDQEDQYFF.

Here the CDR3 reads CASSYNGPWGRTQQFF. The CDR3 nucleotides are TGTGCCAGCAGTTATAACGGGCCATGGGGAAGGACTCAGCAGTTCTTC. The chain carries TRBV7-3 and TRBJ2-1; possibly TRBD2 for D (5 bases). The germline V gene encodes CDR1 SGHTA and CDR2 FQGTGA. This CDR3 comprises 16 residues. V lost 6 bases and J 11 bases, leaving 26 bases between the germline ends.

The rearrangement uses TRBV9 and TRBJ2-1, with a tentative D call TRBD2 (5 bases). Trimming took 1 base from V and 11 from J, leaving 22 bases between them. The CDR3 has 16 residues. Germline assignment: CDR1 SGDLS and CDR2 YYNGEE. DNA of the CDR3: TGTGCCAGCAGCGTACGGGGAAGCTCACAGATACGTAAGCAGTTCTTC. It yields the protein CASSVRGSSQIRKQFF.

V is TRBV5-6 and J is TRBJ2-6; the match to TRBD2 covers 7 bases. The CDR3 contains 18 residues. The germline V gene has CDR1 SGHDT and CDR2 YYEEEE. With 0 bases clipped from V and 2 bases from J, the junction kept 8 bases outside the gene matches. In DNA, the CDR3 is TGTGCCAGCAGCTTGGGGGAGGGAGCCCCGCCTGGGGCCAACGTCCTGACTTTC. Its protein is CASSLGEGAPPGANVLTF.

In regard to this clonotype: Just one base apart from a much larger clone, this may be a read error. The CDR3 does not close with the conserved phenylalanine or tryptophan, likely indicating a read error. The DNA is omitted, as the CDR3 cannot be located on it reliably, and the CDR3 follows TCRdb's listing. CDR3 sequence reads: CASSYQRSGGCDE. This rearrangement joins TRBV7-3 to TRBJ1-2. Germline CDR1 reads SGHTA; CDR2 reads FQGTGA. 13 amino acids form the CDR3, both terminal residues included.

Of note for this clonotype: At one end, the junction sequence differs from germline, possibly due to a read error. The rearrangement uses TRBV7-9 and TRBJ2-3; possible D gene TRBD2, 5 bases. CDR3 length: 14 residues. Germline CDR1 and CDR2: SEHNR and FQNEAQ (reference sequence). The CDR3 nucleotides read TGTGCCAGCAGCTTAGCACCCGGGGAGCATACGCATGATTTT. It translates to CASSLAPGEHTHDF.

This rearrangement joins TRBV20-1 to TRBJ2-3; 8 nucleotides agree with TRBD1. The germline gives CDR1 DFQATT, CDR2 SNEGSKA (reference sequence). The CDR3 runs to 14 residues. The junction had 5 bases not matched to a gene; V was cut back by 4 bases and J by 2 bases. Here the CDR3 DNA reads TGCAGTGCTACAGAGGACAGGGACACAGATACGCAGTATTTT. Protein sequence: CSATEDRDTDTQYF.

About this clonotype: The CDR3 carries no conserved terminal phenylalanine or tryptophan, so it likely arises from a read error. Because the CDR3's place on the DNA is in doubt, the DNA is left out and the CDR3 is given as listed by TCRdb. The chain recombines TRBV7-3 with TRBJ1-2. The CDR3 spans 13 residues, counting both ends. Germline CDR1 reads SGHTA; CDR2 reads FQGTGA. The CDR3 region is CAGRGVAESGYFV.

The gene calls are TRBV9 and TRBJ2-2; D gene uncertain. Germline V gene lookup returns CDR1 SGDLS and CDR2 YYNGEE. V was shortened by 0 bases and J by 16 bases, with 13 bases between the two germline ends. The CDR3 length is 12 residues. As DNA, the CDR3 is TGTGCCAGCAGCGTAGTTCCCGATACGCAGTTTTTT. It codes for CASSVVPDTQFF.

This clonotype has just one count. The chain uses TRBV15 and TRBJ2-1; unclear D gene. This CDR3 is built from 14 residues. From germline, CDR1 is LNHNV and CDR2 YYDKDF (reference sequence). Deletions cut 3 bases from V and 7 bases from J, with 13 bases between. DNA of the CDR3: TGTGCCACCAGCAGGGGCTCCAGCCAAAATGAGCAGTTCTTC. Protein product: CATSRGSSQNEQFF.

Note on this clonotype: One end of the junction is discordant with germline, which a read error may explain. The chain employs TRBV7-9 and TRBJ2-5; weak D call: TRBD2 (5 bases). The CDR3 covers 14 residues. Germline loops: CDR1 SEHNR, CDR2 FQNEAQ (reference sequence). CDR3 sequence (DNA): TGTGCCAACGGGGTCGTCGGGTGTCAGGAGAACCAACACTTC. This translates into CANGVVGCQENQHF.

About this clonotype itself: The CDR3 does not close with the conserved phenylalanine or tryptophan, likely indicating a read error. No DNA is shown, since the ends of the CDR3 on it are uncertain; the CDR3 is the one TCRdb lists. The J gene is TRBJ2-1, the V gene TRBV24-1; TRBD1, the table's D call, was not compared with the DNA. The CDR3 has 14 amino acids, counting both end residues. Germline-derived CDR1 and CDR2 are KGHDR and SFDVKD. The CDR3 here is CATSDITQGDEQLS.

A few counts support this clonotype. The chain has TRBV7-8 and TRBJ2-4; D may be TRBD2 (5 bases). Per germline, CDR1 SGHVS and CDR2 FQNEAQ. The germline V and J ends were trimmed by 8 bases and 11 bases, with 16 bases remaining between them. CDR3 length equals 12 residues. The CDR3 protein is CASGGAGSLQYF. The CDR3 nucleotides are TGTGCCAGCGGCGGAGCTGGGAGCCTTCAGTACTTC.

As to this clonotype: Without the conserved terminal phenylalanine or tryptophan, this CDR3 likely stems from a read error. The chain carries TRBV15 and TRBJ2-7, with D unclear. The CDR3 length is 13 residues. Germline V gene lookup returns CDR1 LNHNV and CDR2 YYDKDF (reference sequence). The CDR3 loop is CASSTSTSYEQYY. The CDR3, as DNA: TGTGCCAGCAGCACAAGTACCTCGTACGAGCAGTACTAC.

This clonotype was seen once. This chain joins TRBV7-3 and TRBJ2-3, with 8 bases matching TRBD2. Germline CDR1 SGHTA, CDR2 FQGTGA. V was pared by 0 bases and J by 9 bases, with 8 bases of the junction left unmatched. The CDR3 covers 15 residues. The CDR3 nucleotides are TGTGCCAGCAGCTTAACTAGCGGGATGGGTCAAACGCAGTATTTT. This encodes CASSLTSGMGQTQYF. Full variable domain (outside the CDR3, taken from reference TRBV7-3 and TRBJ2-3): GAGVSQTPSNKVTEKGKYVELRCDPISGHTALYWYRQSLGQGPEFLIYFQGTGAADDSGLPNDRFFAVRPEGSVSTLKIQRTERGDSAVYLCASSLTSGMGQTQYFGPGTRLTVL.